Presented here are 22 T cell receptor beta chains from one specimen sequenced in a study of cytomegalovirus exposure and HLA in healthy donors. Vbeta (60) and Jbeta (13) primers were used in the PCR. Repertoires were generated with immunoSEQ multiplex PCR, while TCRdb's copy carries only in-frame clones and drops some. Of 75,000 to 95,000 clones listed, over 75% are singletons. Sequenced sample: PBMCs. The receptors derive from a middle-aged man in good health and CMV-seronegative.

This chain links TRBV30 with TRBJ2-1; 10 bases align to TRBD2. This CDR3 spans 15 amino acids. Per germline, CDR1 GTSNPN and CDR2 SVGIG (reference sequence). With V trimmed by 4 bases and J by 6 bases, 9 bases remained unmatched. The CDR3 sequence: CAWTPGLADFNEQFF. As DNA, the CDR3 is TGTGCCTGGACCCCCGGACTAGCGGACTTCAATGAGCAGTTCTTC.

A single count supports this clone. The chain joins TRBV7-9 to TRBJ1-1; TRBD1 agrees at 7 bases. V was clipped by 6 bases and J by 1 base; unmatched bases: 8. CDR1 is SEHNR and CDR2 is FQNEAQ in the germline V gene (reference sequence). CDR3 length: 15 residues. CDR3 residues: CASSSTGDGNTEAFF. For the CDR3, the DNA is TGTGCCAGCAGTTCTACAGGGGACGGGAACACTGAAGCTTTCTTT. The whole variable domain, remainder taken from reference TRBV7-9 and TRBJ1-1, is DTGVSQNPRHKITKRGQNVTFRCDPISEHNRLYWYRQTLGQGPEFLTYFQNEAQLEKSRLLSDRFSAERPKGSFSTLEIQRTEQGDSAMYLCASSSTGDGNTEAFFGQGTRLTVV.

This chain links TRBV6-4 with TRBJ1-1; TRBD1 might be the D (5 bases). Germline lookup yields CDR1 MRHNA and CDR2 SNTAGT. The CDR3 is 17 residues long. Trimming left V 4 bases short and J 6 bases short, with 24 bases between. Written as DNA, the CDR3 is TGTGCCAGCAGTGTGGTCGGACGGCAGGGATTCATCGCTGAAGCTTTCTTT. Its translation: CASSVVGRQGFIAEAFF.

This rearrangement joins TRBV28 to TRBJ2-3; 11 bases agree with TRBD2. CDR1 MDHEN and CDR2 SYDVKM come from the germline V gene. There are 15 residues in the CDR3. Trimming removed 11 bases from V and 1 base from J; junction bases left unmatched: 8. The CDR3 loop reads CAARGSGGGTDTQYF. The CDR3 bases are TGTGCCGCAAGGGGTAGCGGGGGGGGCACAGATACGCAGTATTTT.

The V call is TRBV13, the J call TRBJ1-1; 8 nucleotides match TRBD1. Germline lookup yields CDR1 PRHDT and CDR2 FYEKMQ (reference sequence). The CDR3 has 16 residues. J gave up 11 bases and V 3 bases, and 17 bases lay outside the gene matches. As DNA, the CDR3 is TGTGCCAGCAGCTTTTCGGACAGGGTTAGGTTTGTAGGGGCTTTCTTT. Protein sequence: CASSFSDRVRFVGAFF. The full variable domain, completed using reference TRBV13 and TRBJ1-1, is AAGVIQSPRHLIKEKRETATLKCYPIPRHDTVYWYQQGPGQDPQFLISFYEKMQSDKGSIPDRFSAQQFSDYHSELNMSSLELGDSALYFCASSFSDRVRFVGAFFGQGTRLTVV.

V gene TRBV6-1 combines with J gene TRBJ1-5; D possibly corresponds to TRBD1 (6 bases). The CDR3 is 13 residues long. CDR1 and CDR2 (germline): MNHNS, SASEGT. Trimming stripped 4 bases from V and 5 bases from J, with 9 bases between. The CDR3 nucleotides are TGTGCCAGCAGTGGATCAGGGGATCAGCCCCAGCATTTT. Protein product: CASSGSGDQPQHF.

The V gene is TRBV7-2, the J gene TRBJ2-7; D remains ambiguous. Trimming took 4 bases from V and 2 from J, leaving 12 bases between them. The CDR3 sequence is 14 residues long. Looked up from germline, CDR1 is SGHTA and CDR2 is FQGNSA. The DNA of the CDR3 is TGTGCCAGCAGCTCGGGTGCTAACACCTACGAGCAGTACTTC. Translating it yields CASSSGANTYEQYF.

The rearrangement links TRBV10-3 to TRBJ2-1; 8 bases line up with TRBD1. The CDR3 consists of 15 residues. Germline values: CDR1 ENHRY, CDR2 SYGVKD. V trimming: 10 bases; J trimming: 4 bases; junction bases outside the gene matches: 12. Here the CDR3 reads CATEPTGVTYNEQFF. CDR3 in DNA: TGTGCCACCGAACCGACAGGGGTTACGTACAATGAGCAGTTCTTC.

In nucleotides, the CDR3 is TGTGCCAGCAGTTCCTTGACAGCCGGTGTCACTGAAGCTTTCTTT. Amino acid sequence: CASSSLTAGVTEAFF. The chain carries TRBV6-5 and TRBJ1-1; a possible D gene is TRBD1 (5 bases). The CDR3 covers 15 residues. V shed 4 bases and J shed 4 bases, with 16 bases lying between them. The germline V gene has CDR1 MNHEY and CDR2 SVGAGI.

This clone was seen a few times. This chain uses TRBV11-2 with TRBJ1-1; 7 bases match TRBD1. V lost 7 bases and J lost 4; bases outside the gene matches: 9. Germline V gene lookup returns CDR1 SGHAT and CDR2 FQNNGV. The CDR3 has 14 residues. The CDR3: CASTLGGTVTEAFF. The CDR3 DNA reads TGTGCCAGCACCCTTGGGGGGACAGTCACTGAAGCTTTCTTT.

V is TRBV5-5 and J is TRBJ1-1; maybe TRBD1 (5 bases). Trimming took off 4 bases at V and 6 bases at J, with 22 bases between the two ends. Germline CDR1 is SGHKS and CDR2 is YYEKEE (reference sequence). The CDR3 is 16 residues long. The CDR3 spells CASSPQAFRADAEAFF. The CDR3 DNA sequence: TGTGCCAGCAGCCCGCAGGCTTTCAGGGCCGACGCTGAAGCTTTCTTT.

The genes are TRBV4-3 and TRBJ1-5; 8 positions agree with TRBD1. CDR1 LGHNA and CDR2 YSLEER come from the germline V gene. The CDR3 length is 17 residues. The V and J ends lost 0 bases and 2 bases, in that order; junction bases with no gene match: 6. The CDR3 sequence is CASSQETVDRGNQPQHF. For the CDR3, the DNA is TGCGCCAGCAGCCAAGAAACTGTGGACAGGGGCAATCAGCCCCAGCATTTT.

V and J are TRBV6-6 and TRBJ1-6; D is unresolved. This CDR3 spans 15 amino acids. Between the trimmed V and J ends, which lost 6 bases and 3 bases, there was a span of 12 bases. Looked up from germline, CDR1 is MNHNY and CDR2 is SVGAGI (reference sequence). The CDR3 DNA sequence: TGTGCCAGCAGCCCCGGCCGGGACTATAATTCACCCCTCCACTTT. Protein sequence: CASSPGRDYNSPLHF.

This clone was detected only once. V is TRBV18 and J is TRBJ2-7; D possibly corresponds to TRBD2 (5 bases). V gave up 6 bases and J gave up 6 bases, with 15 bases separating them. The CDR3 contains 13 residues. The germline V gene has CDR1 KGHSH and CDR2 LQKENI. The CDR3 DNA is TGTGCCAGCTCGCCCCCCCCGGGGATCGAGCAGTACTTC. It specifies CASSPPPGIEQYF.

The chain joins TRBV4-3 to TRBJ1-3; weak D call: TRBD1 (5 bases). Trimming removed 4 bases from V and 2 bases from J, with 15 bases in between. The CDR3 length is 16 residues. Looked up from germline, CDR1 is LGHNA and CDR2 is YSLEER. The CDR3 protein is CASSPYGGKTGNTIYF. As DNA, the CDR3 is TGCGCCAGCAGCCCCTACGGGGGGAAAACTGGAAACACCATATATTTT.

CDR3 sequence (DNA): TGTGCCAGCAGCTCGGGACTTAACACCGGGGAGCTGTTTTTT. This codes for CASSSGLNTGELFF. The chain links TRBV7-3 to TRBJ2-2; possible D gene TRBD2, 6 bases. The CDR3 totals 14 residues. The germline V and J ends were trimmed by 4 bases and 2 bases, with 8 bases remaining between them. Germline values: CDR1 SGHTA, CDR2 FQGTGA.

The rearrangement uses TRBV2 and TRBJ2-1, with 8 positions matching TRBD2. Germline CDR1 and CDR2: SNHLY and FYNNEI. The V segment lost 3 bases and the J segment 8 bases; nucleotides outside the gene matches: 9. The CDR3 has 15 residues. CDR3 protein: CASSDRVGGADEQFF. In nucleotides, the CDR3 is TGTGCCAGCAGTGATCGGGTCGGGGGGGCCGATGAGCAGTTCTTC.

The chain uses TRBV4-1 and TRBJ2-3; TRBD2 is a possible D gene (7 bases). CDR1 MGHRA and CDR2 YSYEKL come from the germline V gene. The V and J ends lost 4 bases and 4 bases respectively, with 12 bases between them. The CDR3 loop spans 14 amino acids. CDR3 bases: TGCGCCAGCAGCCTACAGGGAGGGGCAGATACGCAGTATTTT. Translating it yields CASSLQGGADTQYF.

This clone has just a few counts. J is TRBJ1-1 and V is TRBV15; D ambiguous. The V gene lost 3 bases and the J gene lost 1 base, with 6 bases spanning the gap. The CDR3 runs 13 residues. Looked up from germline, CDR1 is LNHNV and CDR2 is YYDKDF (reference sequence). The CDR3 sequence: CATSSNGNTEAFF. In DNA, the CDR3 is TGTGCCACCAGCAGTAACGGGAACACTGAAGCTTTCTTT. Drawing the rest from reference TRBV15 and TRBJ1-1, the complete variable domain is DAMVIQNPRYQVTQFGKPVTLSCSQTLNHNVMYWYQQKSSQAPKLLFHYYDKDFNNEADTPDNFQSRRPNTSFCFLDIRSPGLGDTAMYLCATSSNGNTEAFFGQGTRLTVV.

Here the CDR3 reads CASKKGTGDEQYF. The CDR3, as DNA: TGTGCCAGCAAGAAGGGGACAGGTGACGAGCAGTACTTC. The chain couples TRBV11-2 to TRBJ2-7; 8 bases match TRBD1. Germline V gene data show CDR1 as SGHAT and CDR2 as FQNNGV. Trimming cost V 7 bases and J 5 bases; bases outside gene matches: 7. The CDR3 has 13 residues.

The chain carries TRBV28 and TRBJ1-2, with a possible D match to TRBD1 (6 bases). The CDR3 is 15 residues long. The V end lost 1 base, the J end lost 6 bases, and 15 bases lay between the germline ends. Germline V gives CDR1 MDHEN, CDR2 SYDVKM. The CDR3: CASSLSPRGLDGYTF. Here the CDR3 DNA reads TGTGCCAGCAGTTTATCCCCCAGGGGCCTAGATGGCTACACCTTC.

V is TRBV4-1 and J is TRBJ1-2; D is uncertain. Looked up from germline, CDR1 is MGHRA and CDR2 is YSYEKL. The V end lost 1 base, the J end lost 4 bases, and 16 bases lay between the germline ends. This CDR3 is 16 amino acids long. CDR3 region: CASSQVPVVAGYGYTF. CDR3 nucleotides: TGCGCCAGCAGCCAAGTTCCGGTTGTTGCTGGCTATGGCTACACCTTC.